The next 17 T cell receptor beta chains were all read from a single sample in a study of T-cell memory formation after mild COVID-19 (dated by TCRdb to 2020 to 2023). The method was 5' RACE. The data were produced on an Illumina NovaSeq 6000. Starting from the raw public reads, TCRdb applied fastp trimming at Q25, assembled clones with MiXCR and retained in-frame beta chains. Rows merge per CDR3 protein into single entries with the most common DNA and genes. The sample includes about 340,000 distinct CDR3 sequences, with 14% observed a single time. Around a fifth of the sample lies in the top ten. The material sequenced was PBMCs or a T cell subset sorted from them (not recorded which). The receptors were sampled from a man aged 18 to 29 who had mild COVID-19 (a few samples of this study predate the infection). The sample titles of this study are shuffled in the database, so cell type and time point are left out; the donor was told from shared clones.

The chain has TRBV6-6 and TRBJ1-3; 7 nucleotides match TRBD1. The germline CDR1 and CDR2 sequences are MNHNY and SVGAGI (reference sequence). CDR3 size: 15 residues. V was pared by 1 base and J by 5 bases, with 5 bases of the junction left unmatched. The CDR3: CASSYWDRTRNTIYF. The DNA for the CDR3 is TGTGCCAGCAGTTACTGGGACAGAACCAGAAACACCATATATTTT.

This clonotype was picked up a small number of times. The V gene is TRBV12-3 or TRBV12-4, the J gene TRBJ1-4, with 9 bases matching TRBD1. The V segment lost 6 bases and the J segment 3 bases; nucleotides outside the gene matches: 8. The CDR3 runs to 16 residues. This CDR3 is CASRIGQGRSNEKLFF. CDR3 nucleotide sequence: TGTGCCAGCAGAATTGGACAGGGGAGGTCTAATGAAAAACTGTTTTTT.

The chain is built from TRBV7-9 and TRBJ2-1, with a possible D match to TRBD1 (6 bases). Per germline, CDR1 SEHNR and CDR2 FQNEAQ (reference sequence). CDR3 length equals 15 residues. V was clipped by 1 base and J by 7 bases, with 14 bases between them. This CDR3 is CASSLVQGIANEQFF. The CDR3 bases are TGTGCCAGCAGCTTAGTTCAGGGGATAGCGAATGAGCAGTTCTTC.

The rearrangement links TRBV24-1 to TRBJ1-3; no definite D call. V was cut by 9 bases and J by 4 bases, with 18 bases left in between. The CDR3 is 15 residues long. Germline loops: CDR1 KGHDR, CDR2 SFDVKD. The CDR3 DNA reads as TGTGCCACCCTTGCGGTCCGGGGAGGAGGAAACACCATATATTTT. This gives the protein CATLAVRGGGNTIYF.

The V gene is TRBV24-1, the J gene TRBJ2-6, with a weak D call TRBD2 (5 bases). V lost 6 bases and J lost 1, with 9 bases in between. The CDR3 extends over 15 amino acids. The germline CDR1 and CDR2 sequences are KGHDR and SFDVKD. CDR3 residues: CATSLGGSGANVLTF. The CDR3 DNA reads as TGTGCCACCAGTTTAGGCGGGTCTGGGGCCAACGTCCTGACTTTC.

This clonotype was counted only a few times. The J gene is TRBJ2-3, the V gene TRBV19, with D tentatively TRBD1 (6 bases). V gave up 8 bases and J gave up 0 bases, with 9 bases separating them. The length of the CDR3 is 13 residues. From germline, CDR1 is LNHDA and CDR2 SQIVND (reference sequence). CDR3 nucleotide sequence: TGTGCCAGTTTACAGGGTAGCACAGATACGCAGTATTTT. This gives the protein CASLQGSTDTQYF.

This sequence joins TRBV20-1 and TRBJ2-7; possibly TRBD1 for D (7 bases). CDR3 length equals 12 residues. In germline, CDR1 is DFQATT, CDR2 SNEGSKA (reference sequence). Trimming removed 5 bases at V and 9 bases at J, with 17 bases between. CDR3 loop: CSAGGGAGPQYV. CDR3 DNA sequence: TGCAGTGCTGGAGGGGGCGCGGGCCCGCAGTACGTC.

This chain connects TRBV4-2 to TRBJ1-1; TRBD1 is a possible D gene (5 bases). CDR1 is LGHNA and CDR2 is YNFKEQ in the germline V gene. The CDR3 runs 14 residues. Trimming took off 0 bases at V and 7 bases at J, with 12 bases between the two ends. DNA for the CDR3: TGTGCCAGCAGCCAAGAGCCGGGGAGGGGTGAAGCTTTCTTT. Encoded protein: CASSQEPGRGEAFF.

This clonotype came up a few times. The rearrangement joins TRBV12-3 or TRBV12-4 to TRBJ1-3; no clear D gene. V gave up 5 bases and J gave up 3 bases, with 11 bases separating them. The CDR3 contains 14 residues. The CDR3 region is CASSPFGHGNTIYF. CDR3 DNA sequence: TGTGCCAGCAGTCCCTTCGGGCATGGAAACACCATATATTTT.

This clonotype occurred a few times. V gene TRBV4-1 combines with J gene TRBJ2-3; possible D gene TRBD1, 5 bases. This CDR3 contains 16 residues. Trimming took 0 bases from V and 4 from J, leaving 14 bases between them. Germline V gene sequence: CDR1 MGHRA, CDR2 YSYEKL. The CDR3, as DNA: TGCGCCAGCAGCCAAGATCCTGGGGCTAGTCCAGATACGCAGTATTTT. Its translation: CASSQDPGASPDTQYF.

The rearrangement links TRBV5-1 to TRBJ2-7; D unresolved. Germline CDR1 is SGHRS and CDR2 is YFSETQ. Trimming pared 5 bases from V and 1 base from J, leaving 16 bases between. This CDR3 contains 15 residues. CDR3 region: CASSTQGTYSYEQYF. The CDR3 DNA follows: TGCGCCAGCAGTACACAAGGAACGTATTCCTACGAGCAGTACTTC.

V usage is TRBV13 and J usage is TRBJ1-3; TRBD1 might be the D (5 bases). CDR3 length: 15 amino acids. V was pared by 3 bases and J by 0 bases, with 9 bases between. CDR1 and CDR2 from the germline V gene are PRHDT and FYEKMQ (reference sequence). The CDR3, as DNA: TGTGCCAGCAGCTTCGGACAAGACTCTGGAAACACCATATATTTT. Translated: CASSFGQDSGNTIYF.

This clonotype turned up a few times. The genes are TRBV4-3 and TRBJ1-6; D is unclear. Germline V CDR1 and CDR2: LGHNA, YSLEER. Deletions cut 0 bases from V and 11 bases from J, with 8 bases between. The CDR3 consists of 13 residues. CDR3 DNA: TGCGCCAGCAGCCAAGATGGGCGTCCACCCCTCCACTTT. Its translation is CASSQDGRPPLHF.

The rearrangement links TRBV4-2 to TRBJ2-7, with D hard to call. This CDR3 is 13 amino acids long. The V end lost 4 bases, the J end lost 5 bases, and 12 bases lay between the germline ends. Germline CDR1 reads LGHNA; CDR2 reads YNFKEQ. The CDR3 DNA reads as TGTGCCAGCAGCCCCCAGCATGGGGACGAGCAGTACGTC. This sequence encodes CASSPQHGDEQYV.

The rearrangement uses TRBV20-1 and TRBJ2-3; TRBD1 aligns across 10 bases. The CDR3 spans 16 residues. Per the germline V gene, CDR1 is DFQATT and CDR2 is SNEGSKA (reference sequence). The V and J ends lost 6 bases and 2 bases, in that order; junction bases with no gene match: 11. The CDR3 is CSALKSTGGFTDTQYF. The CDR3 DNA reads as TGCAGTGCCCTAAAGTCGACAGGGGGCTTCACAGATACGCAGTATTTT.

This clonotype was seen more than once but under ten times. This chain's CDR3 is CASSPRQGWGYGYTF. For the CDR3, the DNA is TGTGCCAGCAGTCCCCGACAGGGATGGGGCTATGGCTACACCTTC. V is TRBV12-3 or TRBV12-4 and J is TRBJ1-2; 7 bases are a match to TRBD1. J was trimmed by 4 bases and V by 5 bases; bases with no gene match: 10. CDR3 size: 15 residues.

The chain combines TRBV24-1 with TRBJ2-7; 10 bases match TRBD2. Germline loops: CDR1 KGHDR, CDR2 SFDVKD. CDR3 length equals 17 residues. V shed 4 bases and J 1 base; nucleotides not matched to a gene: 9. The CDR3 DNA sequence: TGTGCCACCAGTGAGCCAATTAGCGGGGGGCAATCCTACGAGCAGTACGTC. It translates to CATSEPISGGQSYEQYV.